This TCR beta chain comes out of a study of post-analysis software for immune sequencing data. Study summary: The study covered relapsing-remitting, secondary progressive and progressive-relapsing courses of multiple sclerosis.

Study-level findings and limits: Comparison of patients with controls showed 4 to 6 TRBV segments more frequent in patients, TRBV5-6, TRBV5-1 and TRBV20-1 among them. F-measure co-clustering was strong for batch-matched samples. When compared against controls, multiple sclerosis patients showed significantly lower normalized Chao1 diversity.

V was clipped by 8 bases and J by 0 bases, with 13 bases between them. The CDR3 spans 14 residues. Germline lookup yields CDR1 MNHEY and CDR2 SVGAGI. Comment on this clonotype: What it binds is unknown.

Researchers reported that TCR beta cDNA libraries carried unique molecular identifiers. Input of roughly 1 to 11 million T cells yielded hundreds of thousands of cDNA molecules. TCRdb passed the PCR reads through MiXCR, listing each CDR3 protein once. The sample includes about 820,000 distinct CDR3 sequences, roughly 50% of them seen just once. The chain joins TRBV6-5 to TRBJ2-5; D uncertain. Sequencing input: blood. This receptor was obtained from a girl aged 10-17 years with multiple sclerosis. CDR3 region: CASQDFGYQETQYF. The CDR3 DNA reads TGTGCCAGCCAAGACTTCGGGTACCAAGAGACCCAGTACTTC.